This T cell receptor (beta chain) was captured in a study of blood T cell repertoires in COVID-19. Across the whole study: COVID-19 samples from acute and convalescent phases originated in the United States, Italy and Spain. T cells, B-cell-depleted T cells, or PBMCs provided the cDNA or gDNA that served as material.

Original analysis: Cell counts per sample came from amplifying reference gene primers. Generated by immunoSEQ multiplex PCR, the TCRdb table keeps only in-frame clones and is missing some. Clonal size and the V and J genes are those of that table, whereas D and trimming came from the DNA. The sample includes 90,000 to 130,000 clones, approximately 90% seen only once; the top ten take more than 4.5%. Trimming removed 7 bases from V and 4 bases from J; junction bases left unmatched: 7. The CDR3 is made up of 15 amino acids. Germline V lookup: CDR1 SGHTA, CDR2 FQGNSA. The sequenced material came from peripheral blood. The chain recombines TRBV7-2 with TRBJ1-3, with 10 bases fitting TRBD1. This clonotype originated in a human donor in a cohort sampled during active COVID-19. CDR3 residues: CASTFDRGRGNTIYF. The CDR3 bases are TGTGCCAGCACCTTCGACAGGGGGCGGGGAAACACCATATATTTT.